This TCR beta chain comes out of a study of blood T cell repertoires in COVID-19. Here immunoSEQ multiplex PCR was the method, and the copy in TCRdb shows in-frame clones only, minus some. Of 180,000 or so clones listed, around nine tenths were seen once; the top ten hold around 1.5%. The clonotype originates from a man younger than 30 with active or convalescent COVID-19. Sequencing was done on a sample of peripheral blood.

CDR3 loop: CASSLSASGSLEQYF. DNA of the CDR3: TGCGCCAGCAGCTTGAGCGCTAGCGGGAGTCTCGAGCAGTACTTC. The rearrangement joins TRBV5-1 to TRBJ2-7; 10 bases are shared with TRBD2. The CDR3 is 15 residues long. The germline V gene has CDR1 SGHRS and CDR2 YFSETQ. Losses at the gene ends were 1 base for V and 6 bases for J; bases not matched to a gene: 7.